Shown below are 27 T cell receptor beta chains from a single sample sequenced in a study of blood T cell repertoires in COVID-19. Assay used: immunoSEQ multiplex PCR; TCRdb lists only in-frame clones, some missing. The sample carries around 170,000 clones, roughly four fifths recorded once. The sample was peripheral blood. Receptors were obtained from a man between 25 and 39 years old with active or convalescent COVID-19.

This clone was recorded only once. The chain links TRBV7-9 to TRBJ1-6; perhaps TRBD1 as D (5 bases). Germline V lookup: CDR1 SEHNR, CDR2 FQNEAQ (reference sequence). V lost 7 bases and J lost 7, with 8 bases in between. The CDR3 runs to 12 residues. The CDR3 loop reads CASTTGNSPLHF. The CDR3 nucleotides are TGTGCCAGCACCACAGGCAATTCACCCCTCCACTTT.

The chain employs TRBV2 and TRBJ1-4; 7 bases are shared with TRBD1. The length of the CDR3 is 15 residues. CDR1 and CDR2 (germline): SNHLY, FYNNEI. Unmatched junction bases numbered 8, after V lost 7 bases and J lost 3 bases. As DNA, the CDR3 is TGTGCCAGCAACCTAGGGACAGCTCCTAATGAAAAACTGTTTTTT. Its protein is CASNLGTAPNEKLFF. Complete variable domain (other parts from reference TRBV2 and TRBJ1-4): EPEVTQTPSHQVTQMGQEVILRCVPISNHLYFYWYRQILGQKVEFLVSFYNNEISEKSEIFDDQFSVERPDGSNFTLKIRSTKLEDSAMYFCASNLGTAPNEKLFFGSGTQLSVL.

This sequence joins TRBV19 and TRBJ2-2, with a weak D call TRBD1 (5 bases). CDR3 length: 15 amino acids. V lost 4 bases, J lost 4 bases, and 13 bases lay in between. Germline CDR1 LNHDA, CDR2 SQIVND (reference sequence). The CDR3 region is CASSTQGGSTGELFF. CDR3 DNA: TGTGCCAGTAGTACCCAGGGTGGAAGCACCGGGGAGCTGTTTTTT.

The V and J genes are TRBV5-6 and TRBJ1-2; TRBD1 is a possible D gene (5 bases). The CDR3 consists of 11 residues. Deletions cut 3 bases from V and 8 bases from J, with 8 bases between. CDR1 SGHDT and CDR2 YYEEEE come from the germline V gene. DNA of the CDR3: TGTGCCAGCAGCTGGGGGGGAGGCTACACCTTC. It codes for CASSWGGGYTF.

The V gene is TRBV4-3, the J gene TRBJ2-1; 9 bases match TRBD2. Germline lookup yields CDR1 LGHNA and CDR2 YSLEER. V was clipped by 1 base and J by 7 bases; unmatched bases: 5. This CDR3 comprises 15 residues. The CDR3 nucleotides are TGCGCCAGCAGCCAAGGTAGCGGGAGTTGGAATGAGCAGTTCTTC. It is translated as CASSQGSGSWNEQFF.

This CDR3 is CASSTRQTSSYNEQFF. CDR3 DNA sequence: TGTGCCAGCAGCACCCGACAGACTAGCTCCTACAATGAGCAGTTCTTC. The chain combines TRBV21-1 with TRBJ2-1; TRBD2, as called in the table, went unchecked against the DNA. TRBV21-1 is a known pseudogene. The CDR3 runs to 16 residues.

Here the CDR3 reads CASSQGQGVNYGYTF. CDR3 nucleotide sequence: TGCGCCAGCAGCCAGGGACAGGGGGTTAACTATGGCTACACCTTC. The V call is TRBV5-1, the J call TRBJ1-2; TRBD1 agrees at 11 bases. From germline, CDR1 is SGHRS and CDR2 YFSETQ. V shed 4 bases, J shed 1 base, and the junction held 3 bases outside the gene matches. The CDR3 is 15 residues long. Full variable domain (outside the CDR3, taken from reference TRBV5-1 and TRBJ1-2): KAGVTQTPRYLIKTRGQQVTLSCSPISGHRSVSWYQQTPGQGLQFLFEYFSETQRNKGNFPGRFSGRQFSNSRSEMNVSTLELGDSALYLCASSQGQGVNYGYTFGSGTRLTVV.

This clone has a single count. V and J are TRBV7-2 and TRBJ2-4; D remains unclear. V gave up 2 bases and J gave up 8 bases, with 7 bases separating them. This CDR3 spans 12 amino acids. The germline V gene encodes CDR1 SGHTA and CDR2 FQGNSA. CDR3: CASSLHPDIQYF. CDR3 DNA sequence: TGTGCCAGCAGCTTACACCCGGACATTCAGTACTTC.

The chain employs TRBV28 and TRBJ1-2, with D perhaps matching TRBD1 (6 bases). The CDR3 is 15 amino acids. V lost 5 bases to trimming and J lost 8 bases, with 21 bases between them. CDR1 is MDHEN, CDR2 SYDVKM, per germline. CDR3 in amino acids: CASSVQGIGVGGYTF. The CDR3 DNA is TGTGCCAGCAGTGTTCAGGGGATAGGGGTGGGCGGCTACACCTTC.

The chain has TRBV3-1 (or the pseudogene TRBV3-2) and TRBJ1-4; the match to TRBD1 covers 8 bases. The CDR3 runs 15 residues. Germline V gene lookup returns CDR1 LGHDT and CDR2 YNNKEL (reference sequence). Trimming took 1 base from V and 5 from J; bases not matched to a gene: 3. In nucleotides, the CDR3 is TGTGCCAGCAGCCAAGGGACAGGGCTAAATGAAAAACTGTTTTTT. This codes for CASSQGTGLNEKLFF.

The V call is TRBV7-2, the J call TRBJ2-5; weak D call: TRBD2 (6 bases). V dropped 5 bases and J dropped 5 bases, with 15 bases sitting between them. Germline lookup yields CDR1 SGHTA and CDR2 FQGNSA. This CDR3 is 14 amino acids long. The CDR3 spells CASSPRRAGETQYF. The CDR3 DNA sequence: TGTGCCAGCAGCCCACGGCGAGCGGGTGAGACCCAGTACTTC.

The V call is TRBV6-5, the J call TRBJ1-3; unclear D gene. CDR1 is MNHEY and CDR2 is SVGAGI in the germline V gene. V lost 5 bases and J 4 bases, leaving 12 bases between the germline ends. The CDR3 sequence is 14 residues long. CDR3 sequence: CASSPTRRGNTIYF. In nucleotides, the CDR3 is TGTGCCAGCAGTCCGACGCGGCGCGGAAACACCATATATTTT.

This clone has a handful of counts. The genes are TRBV2 and TRBJ1-5; 7 bases map to TRBD1. Germline CDR1 SNHLY, CDR2 FYNNEI. The junction had 5 bases not matched to a gene; V was cut back by 6 bases and J by 0 bases. The CDR3 runs to 15 residues. The chain's CDR3 is CASRGQTYSNQPQHF. The CDR3 coding sequence is TGTGCCAGCAGGGGACAGACCTATAGCAATCAGCCCCAGCATTTT.

V gene TRBV2 combines with J gene TRBJ1-1; 10 bases map to TRBD1. CDR1 is SNHLY, CDR2 FYNNEI, per germline. The ends lost 7 bases at V and 4 bases at J; junction bases unmatched: 9. The CDR3 extends over 15 amino acids. For the CDR3, the DNA is TGTGCCAGCACCCCTCGGACAGGGGGAGGCACTGAAGCTTTCTTT. Encoded protein: CASTPRTGGGTEAFF.

V and J are TRBV7-2 and TRBJ1-5, with a possible D match to TRBD1 (5 bases). The CDR3 contains 16 residues. Germline loops: CDR1 SGHTA, CDR2 FQGNSA. Trimming left V 2 bases short and J 2 bases short, with 13 bases between. The CDR3 nucleotides read TGTGCCAGCAGCTTATTCGGGGGAATGGGCAATCAGCCCCAGCATTTT. It is translated as CASSLFGGMGNQPQHF.

The V gene is TRBV5-6, the J gene TRBJ2-3; 10 nucleotides agree with TRBD2. The V gene end was trimmed by 0 bases and the J gene end by 5 bases; junction bases not matched to a gene: 9. This CDR3 region has 17 residues. The germline CDR1 and CDR2 sequences are SGHDT and YYEEEE. The CDR3 sequence is CASSLGPSGGAGDTQYF. In nucleotides, the CDR3 is TGTGCCAGCAGCTTGGGCCCCAGCGGGGGGGCGGGAGATACGCAGTATTTT.

This clone was seen a single time. The chain is built from TRBV6-5 and TRBJ2-7, with 10 bases matching TRBD1. This CDR3 contains 14 residues. Germline loops: CDR1 MNHEY, CDR2 SVGAGI. The V gene end was trimmed by 6 bases and the J gene end by 2 bases; junction bases not matched to a gene: 4. DNA for the CDR3: TGTGCCAGCAGCCGAGGACAGGGGGCCTACGAGCAGTACTTC. Translated: CASSRGQGAYEQYF.

This chain connects TRBV4-1 to TRBJ1-1; the D is unclear. There are 17 residues in the CDR3. Trimming took off 2 bases at V and 0 bases at J, with 16 bases between the two ends. The V gene's germline CDR1 is MGHRA and CDR2 YSYEKL. CDR3 DNA: TGCGCCAGCAGCCAAAAGGTAGGAGGGATCATGAACACTGAAGCTTTCTTT. As protein: CASSQKVGGIMNTEAFF.

The chain carries TRBV27 and TRBJ1-2, with 7 bases lining up with TRBD1. V lost 0 bases to trimming and J lost 8 bases; unmatched junction nucleotides: 9. Germline V gene sequence: CDR1 MNHEY, CDR2 SMNVEV (reference sequence). This CDR3 spans 15 amino acids. Written as DNA, the CDR3 is TGTGCCAGCAGTTTATCGCCAGGGGGGAGAGTCGGCTACACCTTC. This gives the protein CASSLSPGGRVGYTF.

This rearrangement joins TRBV27 to TRBJ1-6, with D perhaps TRBD1 (6 bases). Trimming removed 5 bases from V and 1 base from J, with 12 bases in between. The CDR3 covers 16 residues. From germline, CDR1 is MNHEY and CDR2 SMNVEV (reference sequence). This CDR3 reads CASSPQGSSYNSPLHF. The CDR3 DNA follows: TGTGCCAGCAGTCCGCAGGGGTCGTCCTATAATTCACCCCTCCACTTT.

The chain recombines TRBV25-1 with TRBJ1-2, with D hard to call. Looked up from germline, CDR1 is MGHDK and CDR2 is SYGVNS. The CDR3 runs 13 residues. V was clipped by 2 bases and J by 5 bases, with 9 bases between them. In DNA form, the CDR3 reads TGTGCCAGCAGTGAAACACAGCAGTATGGCTACACCTTC. It encodes CASSETQQYGYTF.

The chain recombines TRBV6-4 with TRBJ2-3, with TRBD2 as a possible D gene (7 bases). The CDR3 is 14 residues long. Germline CDR1 and CDR2: MRHNA and SNTAGT. With 2 bases removed from V and 2 bases from J, the gap between germline ends came to 8 bases. CDR3 sequence: CASSDGGATDTQYF. DNA for the CDR3: TGTGCCAGCAGTGACGGGGGGGCCACAGATACGCAGTATTTT.

The chain employs TRBV6-5 and TRBJ2-7; D remains ambiguous. Germline V gene lookup returns CDR1 MNHEY and CDR2 SVGAGI. The CDR3 sequence is 12 residues long. V gave up 6 bases and J gave up 3 bases, with 9 bases separating them. In DNA, the CDR3 is TGTGCCAGCAGCGACGCGGTCTACGAGCAGTACTTC. It specifies CASSDAVYEQYF.

This chain joins TRBV24-1 and TRBJ1-5; 7 bases fit TRBD1. V was pared by 3 bases and J by 11 bases, with 9 bases of the junction left unmatched. Germline CDR1 reads KGHDR; CDR2 reads SFDVKD. The CDR3 extends over 14 amino acids. The CDR3 coding sequence is TGTGCCACCAGTGATCCCGGGACAGCCAGAGCCCAGCATTTT. Translated, it gives CATSDPGTARAQHF.

The CDR3 DNA reads as TGCGCCAGCAGTCAGGGACAGGTGTTTCATAGCAATCAGCCCCAGCATTTT. As protein: CASSQGQVFHSNQPQHF. The V and J genes are TRBV23-1 and TRBJ1-5; 8 bases are a match to TRBD1. TRBV23-1 is noted as an ORF with a role that remains uncertain. With V trimmed by 3 bases and J by 0 bases, 7 bases remained unmatched. CDR3 length equals 17 residues.

This rearrangement joins TRBV28 to TRBJ1-2, with 7 bases matching TRBD1. CDR1 and CDR2 (germline): MDHEN, SYDVKM. The CDR3 is 14 amino acids. Germline trimming cut 4 bases from V and 0 bases from J; bases unmatched to any gene: 2. The CDR3 spells CASSSGQANYGYTF. In DNA form, the CDR3 reads TGTGCCAGCAGTTCCGGACAGGCTAACTATGGCTACACCTTC.

The J gene is TRBJ1-4, the V gene TRBV30; tentative D call: TRBD1 (5 bases). This CDR3 is 15 amino acids long. Trimming cost V 1 base and J 1 base, with 10 bases left between them. Germline V gives CDR1 GTSNPN, CDR2 SVGIG (reference sequence). CDR3 sequence (DNA): TGTGCCTGGAGTGGCGGGGACGGAACTAATGAAAAACTGTTTTTT. It specifies CAWSGGDGTNEKLFF.